Listed here are 10 T cell receptor beta chains from one sample, sequenced in a study of graft-versus-host responses after intestinal transplantation. These receptors have no identified antigens. Assay used: immunoSEQ multiplex PCR; TCRdb lists only in-frame clones, some missing. The table records roughly 110,000 clones, 85% to 95% of them present only once. Sequenced here: unstimulated CD8+ T cells sorted from spleen or lymph node cells, sampled before transplant. These receptors originate from a human donor who was the organ donor for an intestinal transplant.

CDR3 region: CASSLSGVPRTDTQYF. In DNA form, the CDR3 reads TGTGCCAGCAGCTTATCGGGGGTCCCCCGCACAGATACGCAGTATTTT. The chain uses TRBV7-8 and TRBJ2-3; tentatively, D is TRBD2 (6 bases). Between the trimmed V and J ends, which lost 2 bases and 1 base, there was a span of 13 bases. Looked up from germline, CDR1 is SGHVS and CDR2 is FQNEAQ. There are 16 residues in the CDR3.

The V gene is TRBV9, the J gene TRBJ1-6; D unclear. The CDR3 length is 13 residues. V was clipped by 0 bases and J by 7 bases, with 5 bases between them. In germline, CDR1 is SGDLS, CDR2 YYNGEE. The CDR3 is CASSVDRNSPLHF. CDR3 nucleotides: TGTGCCAGCAGCGTAGACCGCAATTCACCCCTCCACTTT.

J is TRBJ2-2 and V is TRBV7-4; maybe TRBD2 (6 bases). CDR3 length: 22 residues. Trimming took 2 bases from V and 4 from J, leaving 32 bases between them. Per germline, CDR1 SGHVT and CDR2 SQSDAQ. The CDR3 DNA is TGTGCCAGCAGCTTAAGAGGAGGCGATGGGGGGACCCCGCTTGTTTTCACCGGGGAGCTGTTTTTT. This encodes CASSLRGGDGGTPLVFTGELFF. The whole variable domain, filled in from reference TRBV7-4 and TRBJ2-2, reads GAGVSQSPRYKVAKRGRDVALRCDSISGHVTLYWYRQTLGQGSEVLTYSQSDAQRDKSGRPSGRFSAERPERSVSTLKIQRTEQGDSAVYLCASSLRGGDGGTPLVFTGELFFGEGSRLTVL.

The chain uses TRBV5-5 and TRBJ2-3; D possibly uses TRBD1 or TRBD2 (6 bases each). The CDR3 consists of 17 residues. Germline loops: CDR1 SGHKS, CDR2 YYEKEE (reference sequence). The germline V and J ends were trimmed by 4 bases and 2 bases, with 20 bases remaining between them. The CDR3 DNA reads TGTGCCAGCAGCCTACCCGGGGGCCGTCCGGACACAGATACGCAGTATTTT. The encoded protein is CASSLPGGRPDTDTQYF.

Remarks on this clone: Other DNA sequences from this sample encode an identical CDR3 as well. The rearrangement joins TRBV28 to TRBJ1-5; unclear D gene. V shed 1 base and J shed 1 base, with 2 bases lying between them. The length of the CDR3 is 13 residues. Germline V gene data show CDR1 as MDHEN and CDR2 as SYDVKM. CDR3 in DNA: TGTGCCAGCAGTTTATACAGCAATCAGCCCCAGCATTTT. It is translated as CASSLYSNQPQHF.

This chain links TRBV30 with TRBJ2-7, with D perhaps TRBD2 (7 bases). Trimming cost V 8 bases and J 5 bases, with 16 bases left between them. The CDR3 has 12 residues. Germline values: CDR1 GTSNPN, CDR2 SVGIG (reference sequence). The CDR3 DNA reads as TGTGCCGGAGGGAGGGGGTTCCACGAGCAGTACTTC. Amino acids: CAGGRGFHEQYF.

The chain has TRBV9 and TRBJ2-5; the D is unclear. V lost 0 bases and J lost 4, with 13 bases in between. CDR3 length: 15 residues. Per the germline V gene, CDR1 is SGDLS and CDR2 is YYNGEE. The CDR3 DNA sequence: TGTGCCAGCAGCGTAGAGGGCGCAACGGGAGAGACCCAGTACTTC. This gives the protein CASSVEGATGETQYF.

This sequence joins TRBV13 and TRBJ2-1, with 12 bases that match TRBD2. The germline CDR1 and CDR2 sequences are PRHDT and FYEKMQ (reference sequence). V lost 4 bases to trimming and J lost 10 bases; unmatched junction nucleotides: 8. The CDR3 totals 15 residues. DNA for the CDR3: TGTGCCAGCAGCTCGACTAGCGGGAGATCAGGAGAGCAGTTCTTC. This codes for CASSSTSGRSGEQFF.

The chain recombines TRBV19 with TRBJ1-1; D ambiguous. This CDR3 contains 14 residues. Trimming removed 9 bases at V and 1 base at J, with 15 bases between. Germline CDR1 reads LNHDA; CDR2 reads SQIVND (reference sequence). The CDR3 loop is CARGLTVKNTEAFF. CDR3 bases: TGTGCCAGAGGTCTCACAGTTAAGAACACTGAAGCTTTCTTT.

This clone was seen once. This rearrangement joins TRBV27 to TRBJ2-1; TRBD2 aligns across 7 bases. J was trimmed by 4 bases and V by 6 bases; bases with no gene match: 6. This CDR3 is 14 amino acids long. CDR1 is MNHEY and CDR2 is SMNVEV in the germline V gene (reference sequence). CDR3 amino acids: CASRIQRGYNEQFF. Here the CDR3 DNA reads TGTGCCAGCAGGATCCAGCGGGGATACAATGAGCAGTTCTTC.